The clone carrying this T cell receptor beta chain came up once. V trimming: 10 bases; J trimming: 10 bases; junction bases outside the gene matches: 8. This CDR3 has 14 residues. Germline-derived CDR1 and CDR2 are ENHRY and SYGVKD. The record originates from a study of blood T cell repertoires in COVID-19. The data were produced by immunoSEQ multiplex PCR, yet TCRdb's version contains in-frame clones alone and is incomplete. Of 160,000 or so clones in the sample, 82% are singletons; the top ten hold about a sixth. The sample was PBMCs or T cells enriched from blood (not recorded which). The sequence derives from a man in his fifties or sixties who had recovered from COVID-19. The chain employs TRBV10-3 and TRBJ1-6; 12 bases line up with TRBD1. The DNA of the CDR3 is TGTGCCACTGAAAGGGACAGGGGGCTGTCACCCCTCCACTTT. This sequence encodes CATERDRGLSPLHF.